These 7 T cell receptor beta chains were sequenced from one sample in a study of blood T cell repertoires in COVID-19. This table comes from immunoSEQ multiplex PCR, and its TCRdb copy is limited to in-frame clones, with some not included. Of a few hundred thousand clones in the sample, roughly nine tenths were seen once. Sequenced material: peripheral blood. These receptors were collected from a woman aged 45-65 years with acute or convalescent COVID-19.

The chain carries TRBV4-1 and TRBJ1-2, with 11 positions matching TRBD1. Looked up from germline, CDR1 is MGHRA and CDR2 is YSYEKL. The CDR3 spans 13 residues. With V trimmed by 4 bases and J by 7 bases, 2 bases remained unmatched. The CDR3 DNA sequence: TGCGCCAGCAGCCCCGGGACAGGGGGTGGCTACACCTTC. Encoded protein: CASSPGTGGGYTF.

The V gene is TRBV5-6, the J gene TRBJ2-3; 10 nucleotides align to TRBD1. V gave up 4 bases and J gave up 2 bases; unmatched junction bases: 4. Germline lookup yields CDR1 SGHDT and CDR2 YYEEEE. This CDR3 contains 15 residues. The CDR3 protein is CASSAGTGDTDTQYF. The CDR3 coding sequence is TGTGCCAGCAGCGCTGGGACAGGGGACACAGATACGCAGTATTTT.

This clone showed up just once. J is TRBJ2-5 and V is TRBV11-3; 8 nucleotides match TRBD2. V was pared by 1 base and J by 5 bases, with 6 bases of the junction left unmatched. This CDR3 is built from 15 residues. Germline V CDR1 and CDR2: SGHNT, YENEEA. DNA of the CDR3: TGTGCCAGCAGCTTAGCGGGGGGGCTGTTGGAGACCCAGTACTTC. It is translated as CASSLAGGLLETQYF. The entire variable domain, with the rest obtained from reference TRBV11-3 and TRBJ2-5, is as follows: EAGVVQSPRYKIIEKKQPVAFWCNPISGHNTLYWYLQNLGQGPELLIRYENEEAVDDSQLPKDRFSAERLKGVDSTLKIQPAELGDSAVYLCASSLAGGLLETQYFGPGTRLLVL.

The table lists this clone with a few counts. The rearrangement links TRBV4-1 to TRBJ1-4, with 9 nucleotides matching TRBD1. V was pared by 1 base and J by 4 bases, with 7 bases of the junction left unmatched. CDR1 is MGHRA, CDR2 YSYEKL, per germline. This CDR3 contains 17 residues. CDR3 sequence: CASSQGTGERFNEKLFF. The CDR3 bases are TGCGCCAGCAGCCAAGGGACAGGGGAGAGATTTAATGAAAAACTGTTTTTT.

This chain connects TRBV18 to TRBJ1-2, with 8 bases identical to TRBD1. Trimming at V came to 3 bases and at J to 1 base, leaving 7 bases not matched to a gene. The germline V gene encodes CDR1 KGHSH and CDR2 LQKENI. The CDR3 consists of 16 residues. The CDR3 reads CASSPPGTGVNYGYTF. The CDR3 bases are TGTGCCAGCTCACCTCCCGGGACAGGTGTTAACTATGGCTACACCTTC.

The chain employs TRBV5-4 and TRBJ2-2, with a possible D match to TRBD2 (7 bases). The germline gives CDR1 SGHNT, CDR2 YYREEE (reference sequence). This CDR3 spans 16 amino acids. V lost 1 base, J lost 0 bases, and 10 bases lay in between. In DNA, the CDR3 is TGTGCCAGCAGCTTGCTGGGGGGGCCGAACACCGGGGAGCTGTTTTTT. As protein: CASSLLGGPNTGELFF.

The gene calls are TRBV11-2 and TRBJ2-7, with D hard to call. Germline loops: CDR1 SGHAT, CDR2 FQNNGV. Trimming cost V 0 bases and J 0 bases, with 15 bases left between them. CDR3 length equals 17 residues. CDR3 region: CASSLEISRPSSYEQYF. Here the CDR3 DNA reads TGTGCCAGCAGCTTAGAGATTTCGCGCCCGAGCTCCTACGAGCAGTACTTC.